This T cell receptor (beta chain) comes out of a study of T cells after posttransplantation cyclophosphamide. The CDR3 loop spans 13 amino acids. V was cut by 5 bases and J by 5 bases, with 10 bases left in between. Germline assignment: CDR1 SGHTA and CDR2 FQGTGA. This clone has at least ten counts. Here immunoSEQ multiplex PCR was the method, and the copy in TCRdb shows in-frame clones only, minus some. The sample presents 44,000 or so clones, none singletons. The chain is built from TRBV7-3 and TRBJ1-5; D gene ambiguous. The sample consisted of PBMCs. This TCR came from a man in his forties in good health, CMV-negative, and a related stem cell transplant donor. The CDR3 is CASSLAGDQPQHF. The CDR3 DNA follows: TGTGCCAGCAGCCTAGCAGGAGATCAGCCCCAGCATTTT.